The source of this T cell receptor (beta chain) is a study of blood T cell repertoires in COVID-19. Study overall: There were acute and convalescent COVID-19 samples, and they came from the United States, Italy and Spain. From T cells, B-cell-depleted T cells, or PBMCs came the material, which was cDNA or gDNA.

As processed by the authors: By means of reference gene primer amplification, nucleated cell counts were estimated. This table comes from immunoSEQ multiplex PCR, and its TCRdb copy is limited to in-frame clones, with some not included. D and trimming come from the DNA, and the V and J calls and clone size come from that table. The table has about 330,000 clones, roughly 85% seen once. Sequenced input: peripheral blood. This TCR was sampled from a human donor in a cohort sampled during active COVID-19.

CDR3 bases: TGTGCCAGCTCACCAGGACTAGCGGGGGGACCCTTGTATGAGCAGTACTTC. Translation: CASSPGLAGGPLYEQYF. This chain joins TRBV18 and TRBJ2-7; 14 bases map to TRBD2. The V gene end was trimmed by 2 bases and the J gene end by 7 bases; junction bases not matched to a gene: 10. Germline CDR1 reads KGHSH; CDR2 reads LQKENI. CDR3 length: 17 residues.